This T cell receptor beta chain came from a study of blood T cell repertoires in COVID-19 (dated by TCRdb to 2018 to 2021). Context from the whole study: Samples covering the acute and convalescent phases of COVID-19 were provided by collaborators in the United States, Italy and Spain. The sample metadata nearly always contained a de-identified subject ID, COVID-19 status, age in years and sex. A freely available public database, intended as a resource for researchers studying the immune response to SARS-CoV-2, is where the repertoires were released. The dataset comprised deeply sampled blood TCRbeta repertoires from subjects exposed to, actively infected with, or recovered from COVID-19. The material from the prospective study consisted of cDNA or gDNA derived from T cells, B-cell-depleted T cells, or PBMCs. Where available, HLA class I and class II types were taken from metadata supplied by the sample provider and were not determined by assay-based typing. The samples were drawn from two sources: the first 160 participants of the ongoing ImmuneRACE study, and over 950 subjects contributed by 6 global collaborators. Broader findings and caveats from the paper: The amount of clinical and demographic metadata varied by source and participant and was provided uncurated.

The germline V gene (reference sequence) yields SGHAT for CDR1 and FQDESV for CDR2. Trimming removed 1 base from V and 5 bases from J, leaving 8 bases between the germline ends. The CDR3 runs 13 amino acids, cysteine and phenylalanine included. The only DNA kept is the CDR3, 39 bases in frame from the first base. Participants in the prospective study were aged roughly 18 to 89 years, lived in under 30 United States geographic areas, and enrolled through a virtual design. Cohort assignment in the prospective study relied on participant-reported clinical history from a screening survey and a study questionnaire. For ImmuneRACE Cohort 3, a participant was defined as recovered based on two consecutive negative NP/OP PCR tests, clearance by a healthcare professional, or resolution of symptoms. In the prospective study, mobile phlebotomists collected whole blood, serum and a nasopharyngeal or oropharyngeal swab from each participant. Additional blood draws and questionnaires over an approximately two-month period could optionally be provided by prospective study participants. Blood samples from the prospective study were shipped frozen or at room temperature prior to DNA extraction.

This clone was observed a few times. The clone's antigen remains unknown. No base qualities exist here, and no much larger clone lies one base off it. TCRbeta CDR3 regions were amplified from genomic DNA using the immunoSEQ Assay, a bias-controlled multiplex PCR. In the paper's pipeline: The number of nucleated cells in each sample was estimated by amplification of reference gene primers within the assay. To quantify the absolute abundance of each unique TCRbeta CDR3 rearrangement, sequence reads were collapsed and filtered. For each sample, productive Simpson clonality was calculated as the square root of Simpson's diversity index across productive rearrangements. TCRdb stores this immuneACCESS table with in-frame sequences only. Part of the clones is absent; in the studies checked, under half of the shortfall reflects unresolved V genes, and no reason is known for the rest. V and J calls and clone size are those listed in that table; D and trimming were worked out from the DNA. In all, the sample holds roughly 160,000 clones, and under 85% of those were seen once. The ten largest clones represent over 9.5% of the sample.

The sample comprised PBMCs or T cells enriched from blood (not recorded which). This receptor was identified in a man aged 50-59 years who had recovered from COVID-19. The rearrangement combines TRBV11-1 with TRBJ2-5; 5 matching bases give a weak D call of TRBD1. The CDR3 is CASSLGQGETQYF. Read as DNA, the sequence is TGTGCCAGCAGCTTAGGGCAGGGTGAGACCCAGTACTTC.